What follows are 3 T cell receptor beta chains derived from one specimen sequenced in a study of molecular identifiers for immune sequencing clone quantification. TCRdb redid the calling of the PCR reads with MiXCR, one entry per CDR3 protein. The sample shows around 480,000 distinct CDR3 sequences, around 25% of them seen only once. Sequencing was performed on naive CD8+ T cells from blood, with Jurkat cell RNA spiked in. Subset described: FACS-sorted CD8+CD4-CCR7+CD45RA+ naive T cells. These receptors were collected from a human donor in good health. Some libraries in this study had Jurkat cell RNA spiked in.

This clonotype has just a few counts. The rearrangement joins TRBV4-1 to TRBJ2-3, with D possibly matching TRBD1 (5 bases). CDR3 length equals 14 residues. V was trimmed by 0 bases and J by 4 bases, leaving 8 bases between them. Germline lookup yields CDR1 MGHRA and CDR2 YSYEKL. The CDR3 loop reads CASSQEPGSDTQYF. CDR3 coding DNA: TGCGCCAGCAGCCAAGAACCAGGGTCAGATACGCAGTATTTT.

This clonotype was counted a few times. The chain employs TRBV19 and TRBJ2-7; D gene unclear. This CDR3 has 16 residues. V was pared by 9 bases and J by 3 bases, with 24 bases between. CDR1 is LNHDA, CDR2 SQIVND, per germline (reference sequence). Here the CDR3 reads CASTPRRDFSVYEQYF. CDR3 DNA: TGTGCCAGCACCCCCCGGAGAGATTTCTCAGTCTACGAGCAGTACTTC.

This clonotype has only a few counts. This chain connects TRBV2 to TRBJ1-5; 10 bases match TRBD1. The CDR3 covers 18 residues. The V segment lost 6 bases and the J segment 2 bases; nucleotides outside the gene matches: 13. Looked up from germline, CDR1 is SNHLY and CDR2 is FYNNEI. The CDR3 region is CASSTGTGDIVGNQPQHF. The CDR3 DNA follows: TGTGCCAGCAGCACCGGGACAGGGGATATAGTCGGCAATCAGCCCCAGCATTTT.